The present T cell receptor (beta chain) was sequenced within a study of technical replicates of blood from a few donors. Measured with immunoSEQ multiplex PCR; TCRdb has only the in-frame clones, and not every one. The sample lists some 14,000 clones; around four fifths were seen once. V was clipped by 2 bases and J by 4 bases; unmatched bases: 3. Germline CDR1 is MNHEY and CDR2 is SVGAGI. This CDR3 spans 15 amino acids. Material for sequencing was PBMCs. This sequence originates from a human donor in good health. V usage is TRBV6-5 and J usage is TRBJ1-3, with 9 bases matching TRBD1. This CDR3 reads CASSYGQGIGNTIYF. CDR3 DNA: TGTGCCAGCAGTTACGGACAGGGGATCGGAAACACCATATATTTT.